The present TCR beta chain was sequenced within a study of T-cell memory formation after mild COVID-19 (dated by TCRdb to the early 2020s). Turning to the overall study: TCR sequence clusters from the two donors were largely donor specific. The cohort was made up of two young adult volunteers, one female and one male, who were previously healthy. T-cell clones expanding and contracting after mild COVID-19 in a couple of donors were tracked by longitudinal TCRalpha and TCRbeta repertoire sequencing.

The listed sequencing device is Illumina NovaSeq 6000. TCRalpha and TCRbeta cDNA libraries were constructed by 5'RACE with constant-segment primers, with sample barcodes and unique molecular identifiers being introduced. Trizol reagent was used to extract RNA from every sample. Amplification of the libraries took two PCR steps, and the second step added a second sample barcode plus Illumina TruSeq adapters. Sequencing of libraries was performed on an Illumina NovaSeq with 2 x 150 bp paired-end reads. The study's processing was this. Reads were demultiplexed and collapsed into UMI-guided consensus sequences with migec v1.2.7. Using mixcr v2.1.11, the UMI consensuses were aligned to TRA and TRB V and J templates and assembled into clonotypes. Expanded or contracted clonotypes were those called significant by both edgeR and NoisET, with noise models trained on biological replicates. edgeR calls used a false discovery rate-adjusted p below 0.01 and a log2 fold-change threshold of 1. As an exploratory analysis of dynamics, max-normalized trajectories of the 1000 most abundant clonotypes were examined with PCA combined with hierarchical clustering. Separately sequenced CD4+ and CD8+ repertoires were used to assign the CD4 or CD8 phenotype of responding clones. The raw public reads went through TCRdb reprocessing: fastp at Q25, MiXCR clone calling, in-frame beta chains kept. When rows share a CDR3 protein, they turn into one entry using the most common DNA and genes. The V and J calls and clone size are TCRdb's, not the authors'. This sample comprises about 560,000 distinct CDR3 sequences, less than 25% of them detected only once. About 8.7% of the sample comes from the top ten.

This clonotype was found a few times. This receptor's antigen is unknown. No qualities accompany the bases; no much larger clone lies one base away. Ficoll-Paque density gradient centrifugation was the method used to isolate PBMCs. What the research found in general, with its limitations: Some responding clones were detected in pre-infection memory, suggesting pre-existing cross-reactive memory T cells joined the SARS-CoV-2 response. Contracting CD4+ clones were located mainly in the CM and EM memory subsets, whereas CD8+ clones were found to be enriched in EMRA. Whether the second-wave clones peaking on day 37 were SARS-CoV-2 specific was not confirmed. Clones contracting from day 15 to 85 had balanced CD4/CD8 phenotypes, while a second wave expanding from day 15 to 37 was biased towards CD4+. Only a couple of mild cases were covered by the study, and larger cohorts that include severe cases with pre-infection samples were considered necessary.

V lost 2 bases and J lost 3 bases; the stretch between them is 6 bases long. CDR1 and CDR2, looked up from the germline V gene, are ENHRY and SYGVKD. Counted from cysteine to phenylalanine, this CDR3 has 13 amino acids. Only the CDR3 DNA is retained, 39 bases long and in frame from the first base. The chain is encoded by TRBV10-3 joined to TRBJ2-3; no D gene call is confident. This receptor was identified in an adult woman who had mild COVID-19 (a few samples of this study predate the infection). The sample titles of this study are shuffled in the database, so cell type and time point are left out; the donor was told from shared clones. Sequencing used PBMCs or a T cell subset sorted from them (not recorded which). The sequenced DNA: TGTGCCATCAGTGAGGAGGAAACAGATACGCAGTATTTT. This translates into CAISEEETDTQYF.